A selection of T cell receptor beta chains follows, all from one sample in a study of blood T cell repertoires in COVID-19. Sequencing used immunoSEQ multiplex PCR; TCRdb keeps in-frame clones, though not all of them. The sample shows approximately 300,000 clones, around 83% of them seen only once. Material: peripheral blood. Source of these receptors: a woman between 45 and 65 years old with acute or convalescent COVID-19. CDR3s include the opening cysteine and the closing phenylalanine or tryptophan. D genes are given only for firm matches. The listing skips clone size in some rows; elsewhere it reads once, few, many or a size class.

j_call clone_size v_call d_call cdr3_aa cdr3_nt
TRBJ2-1 few TRBV11-3 . CASSFQSGGYNEQFF TGTGCCAGCAGCTTCCAGTCAGGAGGCTACAATGAGCAGTTCTTC
TRBJ1-2 . TRBV28 TRBD1 CASSSAPGQGYYGYTF TGTGCCAGCAGTTCCGCCCCAGGACAGGGCTACTATGGCTACACCTTC
TRBJ1-5 . TRBV18 . CASSPLGTSNQPQHF TGTGCCAGCTCACCACTAGGGACATCTAATCAGCCCCAGCATTTT
TRBJ1-5 . TRBV6-5 TRBD1 CASRGQGSQPQHF TGTGCCAGCAGGGGACAGGGTAGCCAGCCCCAGCATTTT
TRBJ2-7 . TRBV3-1/TRBV3-2 TRBD2 CASSPLAGSYEQYF TGTGCCAGCAGCCCCCTAGCGGGGTCCTACGAGCAGTACTTC
TRBJ2-3 . TRBV3-1/TRBV3-2 TRBD2 CASSQGRGASTDTQYF TGTGCCAGCAGCCAAGGGCGGGGGGCTAGCACAGATACGCAGTATTTT
TRBJ2-1 . TRBV6-4 TRBD2 CASRDRTSRDNEQFF TGTGCCTCCCGAGATCGGACTAGCAGAGACAATGAGCAGTTCTTC
TRBJ2-7 . TRBV5-4 TRBD2 CASSLKREVSPYEQYF TGTGCCAGCAGCTTGAAGCGGGAGGTCTCACCTTACGAGCAGTACTTC
TRBJ2-1 . TRBV5-8 . CASNKQGDEQFF TGTGCCAGCAACAAACAGGGTGATGAGCAGTTCTTC
TRBJ2-1 . TRBV6-6 TRBD2 CASSAGLAGSLEQFF TGTGCCAGCAGTGCCGGACTAGCGGGGAGTCTGGAGCAGTTCTTC
TRBJ2-7 . TRBV7-2 . CASSLIDSPSMYEQYF TGTGCCAGCAGCTTAATTGACTCCCCCTCCATGTACGAGCAGTACTTC
TRBJ2-1 . TRBV24-1 . CATFRDNEQFF TGTGCCACCTTCCGGGACAATGAGCAGTTCTTC
TRBJ1-2 . TRBV7-2 . CASREGPQGGGYTF TGTGCCAGCAGGGAAGGGCCGCAGGGTGGTGGCTACACCTTC
TRBJ1-1 . TRBV7-3 . CASSWGGSNTEAFF TGTGCCAGCAGCTGGGGAGGTTCGAACACTGAAGCTTTCTTT
TRBJ1-1 once TRBV4-3 TRBD1 CASSQIGQGDTEAFF TGCGCCAGCAGCCAGATTGGACAGGGGGACACTGAAGCTTTCTTT
TRBJ1-3 . TRBV19 . CASSEDILSGNTIYF TGTGCCAGTAGTGAAGACATACTCTCTGGAAACACCATATATTTT
TRBJ2-5 . TRBV5-4 TRBD2 CASSFSGGFQETQYF TGTGCCAGCAGCTTCAGCGGGGGATTCCAAGAGACCCAGTACTTC
TRBJ1-2 . TRBV27 TRBD1 CASSLLGQGARGYTF TGTGCCAGCAGTTTATTGGGACAGGGGGCGCGTGGCTACACCTTC
TRBJ2-3 . TRBV24-1 . CATTLTGTDTQYF TGTGCCACCACACTGACGGGAACAGATACGCAGTATTTT
TRBJ1-1 . TRBV10-1 TRBD1 CASSEGQGRNTEAFF TGCGCCAGCAGTGAGGGACAGGGGAGAAACACTGAAGCTTTCTTT
TRBJ1-3 . TRBV21-1 . CASSKRGTDGNTIYF TGTGCCAGCAGCAAAAGAGGGACAGATGGAAACACCATATATTTT
TRBJ1-3 . TRBV18 . CASSPTQGLGGNTIYF TGTGCCAGCTCACCCACTCAGGGGCTCGGTGGAAACACCATATATTTT
TRBJ1-1 . TRBV27 TRBD1 CASSPWDRVNTEAFF TGTGCCAGCAGTCCCTGGGACAGGGTAAACACTGAAGCTTTCTTT
TRBJ1-1 . TRBV27 . CASKWGNTEAFF TGTGCCAGCAAATGGGGCAACACTGAAGCTTTCTTT
TRBJ1-1 few TRBV19 . CASSIKVGVEAFF TGTGCCAGTAGTATAAAGGTAGGAGTTGAAGCTTTCTTT
TRBJ1-2 . TRBV5-4 TRBD1 CASSSRDRGYYGYTF TGTGCCAGCAGCTCCCGGGACAGGGGGTACTATGGCTACACCTTC
TRBJ1-5 . TRBV28 TRBD1 CASRATGGYQPQHF TGTGCCAGCAGGGCTACAGGGGGCTATCAGCCCCAGCATTTT
TRBJ2-1 . TRBV7-6 . CASSLTQGPYNEQFF TGTGCCAGCAGCTTAACACAGGGCCCCTACAATGAGCAGTTCTTC
TRBJ2-5 . TRBV10-1 . CASSAQGMGETQYF TGCGCCAGCAGTGCTCAGGGGATGGGAGAGACCCAGTACTTC